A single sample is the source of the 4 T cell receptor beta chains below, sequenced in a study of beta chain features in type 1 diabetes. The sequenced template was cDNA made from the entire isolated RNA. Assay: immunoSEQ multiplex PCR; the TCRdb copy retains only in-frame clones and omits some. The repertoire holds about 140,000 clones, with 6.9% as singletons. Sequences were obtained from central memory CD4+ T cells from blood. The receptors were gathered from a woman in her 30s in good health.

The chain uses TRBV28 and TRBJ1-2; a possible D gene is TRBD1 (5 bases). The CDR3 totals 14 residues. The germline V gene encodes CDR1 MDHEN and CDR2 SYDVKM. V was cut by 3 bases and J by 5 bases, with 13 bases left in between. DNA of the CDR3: TGTGCCAGCAGTTTGGTGGGGGGGAGGTATGGCTACACCTTC. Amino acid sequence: CASSLVGGRYGYTF.

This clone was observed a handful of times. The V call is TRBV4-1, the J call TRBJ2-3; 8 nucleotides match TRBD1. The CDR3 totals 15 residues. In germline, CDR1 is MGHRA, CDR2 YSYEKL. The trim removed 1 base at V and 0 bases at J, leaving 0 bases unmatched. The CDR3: CASSQGQGSTDTQYF. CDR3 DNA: TGCGCCAGCAGCCAAGGACAGGGGAGCACAGATACGCAGTATTTT.

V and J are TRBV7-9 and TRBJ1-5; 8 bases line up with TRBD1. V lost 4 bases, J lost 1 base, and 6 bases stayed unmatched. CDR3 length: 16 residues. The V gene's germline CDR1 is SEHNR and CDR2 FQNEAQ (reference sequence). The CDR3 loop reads CASSSTDRGSNQPQHF. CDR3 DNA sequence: TGTGCCAGCAGCTCCACAGACAGGGGCAGCAATCAGCCCCAGCATTTT.

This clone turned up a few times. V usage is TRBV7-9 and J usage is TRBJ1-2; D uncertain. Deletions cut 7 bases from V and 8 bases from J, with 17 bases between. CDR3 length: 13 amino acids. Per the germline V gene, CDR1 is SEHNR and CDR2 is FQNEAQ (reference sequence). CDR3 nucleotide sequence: TGTGCCAGCACCCTAGCCCAGGTGTCAGGCTACACCTTC. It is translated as CASTLAQVSGYTF.